This TCR beta chain was captured in a study of T cell changes during pregnancy in multiple sclerosis. TCRdb's copy holds only in-frame clones and misses some; the assay was immunoSEQ multiplex PCR. The sample lists some 140,000 clones, 95% to 98% occurring once. Germline CDR1 reads LNHNV; CDR2 reads YYDKDF (reference sequence). V lost 5 bases and J lost 7, with 12 bases in between. The CDR3 spans 13 residues. The TCR originated in a female donor with multiple sclerosis, enrolled in a pregnancy study. The sequences come from peripheral blood, collected after pregnancy. This chain links TRBV15 with TRBJ1-5; D remains unclear. The CDR3 sequence is CATSLDFWQPQHF. CDR3 DNA: TGTGCCACCAGCCTCGACTTTTGGCAGCCCCAGCATTTT.